This TCR beta chain was retrieved from a study of blood T cell repertoires in COVID-19 (dated by TCRdb to the early 2020s). For context, the study as a whole: Collaborator samples came from the United States, Italy and Spain and covered acute and convalescent phases of COVID-19. The prospective study material was composed of cDNA or gDNA derived from T cells, B-cell-depleted T cells, or PBMCs. The repertoires were released in a freely available public database intended as a resource for research on the immune response to SARS-CoV-2. The samples were drawn from two sources: the first 160 participants of the ongoing ImmuneRACE study, and over 950 subjects contributed by 6 global collaborators. Where HLA class I and class II types were available, the types were taken from metadata supplied by the sample provider, not from assay-based typing. A de-identified subject ID, COVID-19 status, age in years and sex were almost always included in the sample metadata. The dataset comprised deeply sampled blood TCRbeta repertoires from subjects exposed to, actively infected with, or recovered from COVID-19. Beyond this particular receptor, the publication reports: Clinical and demographic metadata were provided uncurated, with the amount varying by source and participant.

TCRbeta CDR3 regions were amplified from genomic DNA by means of the immunoSEQ Assay, a bias-controlled multiplex PCR. On the authors' methods: The number of nucleated cells in each sample was estimated by amplification of reference gene primers within the assay. Sequence reads were collapsed and filtered to measure the absolute abundance of every unique TCRbeta CDR3 rearrangement. For each sample, productive Simpson clonality was calculated by taking the square root of Simpson's diversity index across productive rearrangements. TCRdb stores this immuneACCESS table with in-frame sequences only. Part of the clones is absent; in the studies checked, under half of the shortfall reflects unresolved V genes, and no reason is known for the rest. The V and J calls and clone size were taken over from that table, and D and trimming were inferred from the DNA. The sample data list 200,000 to 250,000 clones, and roughly 85% of these were observed just once. The leading ten clones occupy about 2.4% of the sample.

In Seattle, one collaborating source enrolled patients while the infection was active and tracked those patients longitudinally over the course of disease. The collaborating institutions used their own protocols to collect whole blood in K2EDTA tubes. For TCRbeta analysis, collaborators shipped samples in one of three forms: frozen whole blood, isolated PBMCs, or DNA extracted from either of those sample types. Deletion took 5 bases off V and 1 base off J, with a span of 15 bases between the germline ends. The germline V gene supplies CDR1 KGHDR and CDR2 SFDVKD. The CDR3, from cysteine to phenylalanine, totals 16 residues. Only CDR3 DNA is held: 48 bases, read in frame from base 1. As to this clone: No antigen is known for it. It has no much larger one-base neighbor in the sample; base qualities were not kept.

The source material was peripheral blood. The chain joins TRBV24-1 to TRBJ2-3; the D segment could be TRBD2, given 6 matching bases. The receptor was derived from a woman in her 70s with COVID-19, enrolled during active disease. The bases read TGTGCCACCAGTGGCGAGGCGGGGCCGGGCACAGATACGCAGTATTTT. Protein translation: CATSGEAGPGTDTQYF.